This T cell receptor beta chain was sequenced for a study of T cell responses to AZD1222 COVID-19 vaccine. General study points: After two AZD1222 doses, spike-specific TCR breadth and depth rose versus day 0. Baseline antibody screening turned up just five to seven seropositive AZD1222 recipients.

Points on this clone: Its antigen is unknown.

Per the germline V gene, CDR1 is SGHTS and CDR2 is YDEGEE. V was cut by 0 bases and J by 6 bases, with 7 bases left in between. The length of the CDR3 is 12 residues. The method was immunoSEQ multiplex PCR; TCRdb's version includes in-frame clones alone and lacks a portion of them. The sample lists 150,000 to 200,000 clones, about 89% occurring once. The source of this sequence is an adult in good health. V usage is TRBV5-8 and J usage is TRBJ2-7; weak D call: TRBD2 (5 bases). The sample consisted of peripheral blood, taken on day 0 of AZD1222 vaccination. This CDR3 is CASSLAGGEQYF. DNA of the CDR3: TGTGCCAGCAGCTTGGCAGGAGGCGAGCAGTACTTC.